Sequencing of this T cell receptor beta chain was carried out in a study of cytomegalovirus exposure and HLA in healthy donors (dated by TCRdb to 2015 to 2018). A note on the overall study: According to an earlier analysis of several hundred of the donors, some 170 million T cells yielded 117 million unique TCR beta sequences and 276 Gb of sequence data. Roughly 300 gigabases of sequencing data and approximately 85 million unique TCR sequences were included in an early release covering over 600 HLA-typed donors. Of the roughly 410 genotyped donors, approximately 80% were placed in the genetic ancestry cluster associated with self-reported Caucasian donors. The study aimed to test whether signatures of past pathogen exposure could be identified by cataloging public T cell receptors. The study profiled the T cell repertoires of fewer than 850 subjects by immunosequencing and related them to cytomegalovirus serostatus. Along with the approximately 700-subject first cohort, a separate validation cohort of over a hundred different subjects was used. The study combined high-throughput TCR immunosequencing, statistical association of individual TCRs with disease status, and machine learning to predict cytomegalovirus infection status. In a later analysis, previously published TCR beta repertoires from 550 to 700 donors were re-analyzed and high-resolution HLA genotyping was added so that TCR occurrence patterns could be studied. Rather than drawing on any new phenotypic data, the later analysis identified candidate immune exposures from TCR beta sequences and the way those sequences occurred across donors. An earlier analysis of 587 of the donors used high-throughput TCR beta sequencing to judge whether each TCR beta V gene segment behaved as functional or pseudogenic. Donor age, sex, ethnicity and CMV serostatus were compiled alongside the repertoire data. Genome-wide SNP genotypes for about 55% of the 666 donors were used in a later genetic analysis, which treated that subset as a discovery cohort. All discovery cohort repertoires had been generated using a single sequencing platform. Both class I and class II loci were covered by HLA typing, at four-digit resolution. Typing coverage varied by locus: about 620-640 donors for A, B, C, DRB1 and DQB1; approximately 520 for DQA1; some 610 for DPA1; approximately 490 for DPB1. Because of strong linkage in the cohort, a handful of DR-DQ haplotypes were treated as single units for association and clustering. Among some 400 genotyped donors of the cohort, an average of roughly 240,000 unique TCR beta nucleotide sequences were sequenced per donor, roughly a sixth of them non-productive.

In total, more than 500 healthy bone marrow donors made up the cohort. Cohort members were all nominally healthy when sampled, although unrecorded immune exposures were likely present. The donor was CMV seropositive and was included in the group of some 290 seropositive cohort members. Every donor gave a peripheral blood sample, and the peripheral blood mononuclear cells from that sample were used for TCR beta sequencing. Genomic DNA was extracted from the blood cell samples with the Qiagen DNeasy Blood Extraction Kit. The library was prepared using the immunoSEQ multiplex PCR assay. For the multiplex PCR, a mixture combining 60 forward primers for TCR Vbeta segments and 13 reverse primers for TCR Jbeta segments was used. The CDR3 region of rearranged TCR beta genes was amplified from genomic DNA with a multiplex PCR assay. The Illumina HiSeq System was used to sequence the amplified TCR beta libraries as 87-base-pair reads. In the paper's pipeline: A later analysis tallied 70 million to 100 million unique TCR beta chains across the 640 or so repertoires, and approximately 11 million of those chains were shared by two or more donors. A nearest-neighbor algorithm error-corrected the raw reads and collapsed the reads into unique sequences, merging closely related sequences to remove PCR and sequencing errors. To assign V, D and J gene segments, CDR3 sequences were aligned to IMGT reference sequences. For a sequence to be retained, a match of at least six nucleotides was required to both a V gene segment and a J gene segment. A rearrangement was called productive if the CDR3 had no stop codons and remained in frame with V and J, and every other rearrangement was called non-productive. Following IMGT convention, CDR3 was defined as the stretch from the second conserved V-encoded cysteine to the conserved J-encoded phenylalanine. In an earlier analysis of more than 550 of the donors, sequences lacking an unambiguous match to a single V gene segment were excluded. An earlier analysis of under 750 of the donors called V segments functional above 56.7% productive rearrangements and segregating when the between-donor standard deviation exceeded 5%. A statistical classification framework was developed to diagnose cytomegalovirus status using the catalog of TCR beta chain sequences. In a later analysis, TCR nucleotide sequences were compared against IMGT/GENE-DB human TR gene sequences so that V and J genes could be assigned. The TCRdist pipeline was used in a later analysis to assign CDR3 sequences and most-parsimonious VDJ recombination scenarios. A later analysis defined each TCR beta chain by its CDR3 amino acid sequence plus V-gene family, and excluded reads lacking a unique V-gene family. As a way to deal with suspected cross-contamination and a sequencing artifact, a later analysis dropped approximately 570 nucleotide sequences that were highly shared and had low generation probability. For each public chain, a later analysis derived a clonal expansion index from normalized ranks of inferred template counts within each repertoire. In a later analysis, generation probabilities were computed using a VDJ recombination model fitted to out-of-frame rearrangements, and the results were checked against IGoR. A later analysis scored TCR-TCR, TCR-HLA and TCR-CMV co-occurrence with hypergeometric tests, applying a repertoire-size bias correction to TCR pairs. In a later analysis, false discovery rates were estimated by permuting HLA or CMV assignments 20 times. A later analysis grouped co-occurring TCRs with DBSCAN, adding TCRdist sequence similarity when clustering within HLA-allele-positive subsets. Repertoires with fewer than 30,000 or more than 120,000 public chains, plus five repertoires with anomalous nucleotide sharing, were excluded from co-occurrence clustering. TCRdb re-hosts the immuneACCESS table, in-frame sequences only. Its copies lack some clones; in the studies checked, an unresolved V gene accounts for under half of them, and the cause for the rest is not known. For V, J and clone size, that table is used; D and trimming come from the DNA. For this sample there are 150,000 to 200,000 clones; 78% appear just once. Under 7% of the sample goes to the ten largest clones.

As regards this clone: Its antigen is not yet known. No base quality information exists; no much larger clone differs at one position.

The junction carries 10 bases between V and J, which are trimmed by 4 bases and 1 base respectively. The germline V gene (reference sequence) provides CDR1 MNHEY and CDR2 SMNVEV. The CDR3 sequence holds 15 residues, the cysteine and phenylalanine included. The DNA shown is the 45-base CDR3, in frame from base 1. General findings and caveats noted by the study authors: Most TCR sequences were observed very rarely across donors, whereas some public TCRs were present in many individuals. The 87-base-pair reads could not distinguish some IMGT-functional V segments, including TRBV6-2 and TRBV6-3, so those segments were excluded. CMV serostatus was the only immune exposure information available for the cohort. An earlier analysis of 587 of the donors showed that most TCR beta V segments appeared in productive rearrangements either about 90% or about 30% of the time, which broadly matched IMGT annotations. Compared with equally common non-associated chains, HLA-associated TCR beta chains in a later analysis were more clonally expanded and had lower generation probabilities. Cytomegalovirus status was reported to be diagnosed by the classifier with high specificity and sensitivity in both the original and validation cohorts. An association between a missense DCLRE1C variant and V-gene and J-gene trimming of TCR beta chains was found in a later genetic analysis and replicated in an independent cohort. Correlated functional status among segregating V segments might reflect linkage disequilibrium, but an unknown experimental factor could not be ruled out. The study listed 164 TCR beta chains as associated with cytomegalovirus. Three of the identified cytomegalovirus-associated TCR beta chains were confirmed in vitro to be specific for cytomegalovirus antigens. A later analysis reported that several top co-occurrence clusters appeared linked to parvovirus B19, influenza, CMV and Epstein-Barr virus. It was suggested by the authors that the approach could potentially be generalized to other disease states and immunological phenotypes. A later genetic analysis reported fewer N-insertions in productive TCRs among donors in an Asian-associated ancestry cluster than the roughly 620-donor mean. Because some donors lacked HLA typing at each locus, the association tests relied only on the typed subset. When HLA alleles, especially DR and DQ, strongly co-occurred, TCR associations were difficult to assign to individual alleles. Because counts were too low, under 20 rarely observed V segments, including chromosome 9 orphons, were left out of the earlier analysis of 500 to 650 of the donors. A cluster of highly shared sequence variants was judged likely to be a technical artifact of the sequencing pipeline. In a later analysis, some 18,000 TCR beta sequences were associated with specific HLA alleles at a false discovery rate of 0.05. In a later analysis, TCR association rates were found to vary across HLA loci, with the most associated TCRs seen for DRB1 alleles and the fewest for HLA-C alleles. In a later analysis, most CMV-associated TCR beta chains were found to appear HLA-restricted, with HLA associations seemingly driven largely by CMV exposure. The presence/absence analyses assumed that sequencing depth was roughly uniform across donors, and that assumption may not be true. In this cohort, only TCR beta chains were sequenced, and detectable features were limited by the absence of alpha or paired-chain data. A further reported finding was that TCR beta sequences accurately predicted the HLA-A and HLA-B alleles for most subjects in the first cohort.

Sequenced sample: PBMCs. This TCR came from a woman aged 25-40 years in good health and CMV-seropositive. The sequence joins TRBV27 to TRBJ1-4; a confident D gene designation cannot be given. The DNA sequence reads TGTGCCAGCAGTTCCAGAGGGCTAACTAATGAAAAACTGTTTTTT. Its amino acids are CASSSRGLTNEKLFF.